These T cell receptor beta chains were read from a single sample in a study of tumor and adjacent non-tumor tissue in lung cancer. TCRdb re-derived calls from the multiplex PCR reads in MiXCR, one entry per CDR3 protein. Seen here are tens of thousands of distinct CDR3 sequences, more than 80% observed once, and the top ten hold 40% to 65%. Material: distant non-tumor lung tissue. Receptors originate from a man in his fifties or sixties with non-small cell lung cancer. CDR3s include the opening cysteine and the closing phenylalanine or tryptophan. The D gene is left open where the match is weak. Not all rows give a size; the values are once, few, many and, for expanded clones, a class.

>TRBJ2-3|-|-|17|TRBV10-1
TGCACCGGCAGTGAAGAGGCCGGGACCCACAGCACAGATACGCAGTATTTT
CTGSEEAGTHSTDTQYF
>TRBJ1-3|few|-|14|TRBV5-1
TGCGCCTGCAGCTTCGACACTCGTGGAAACACCATATATTTT
CACSFDTRGNTIYF
>TRBJ2-1|once|TRBD2|15|TRBV20-1
TGCAGTGCTAGACTCGGGGGGACTAGCGCGAGTGAGCAGTTCTTC
CSARLGGTSASEQFF
>TRBJ2-1|medium-sized|TRBD2|14|TRBV11-1
TGTGCCAGCAGCCACGCCCGGGAGGTCCTTGAGCAGTTCTTC
CASSHAREVLEQFF
>TRBJ2-7|many|-|12|TRBV5-1
TGCGCCAGCAGCTTGAACCGCTACGAGCAGTACTTC
CASSLNRYEQYF
>TRBJ2-1|many|TRBD2|14|TRBV10-1
TGCGCCAGCAGTGATTGGCCCGGGGGGAATGAGCAGTTCTTC
CASSDWPGGNEQFF
>TRBJ2-7|-|TRBD1|18|TRBV5-5
TGTGCCAGCAGCTTTGTCGCGGGACAGGGGGCGCCGGGTTACGAGCAATACTTC
CASSFVAGQGAPGYEQYF
>TRBJ2-7|-|-|15|TRBV20-1
TGCAGTGCCGCCGCAGGGGCAGTCGGAATCAACGAGCAGTACTTC
CSAAAGAVGINEQYF
>TRBJ2-1|-|TRBD1|17|TRBV12-3/TRBV12-4
TGTACCAGCAGTTCCCCGGGACAGGGGGGTCACAAGGCTGAGGAGTTCTTC
CTSSSPGQGGHKAEEFF
>TRBJ2-5|-|-|14|TRBV7-2
TGTGCCAGCAAGCAACAGGGAGGGTCCGAGACCCAGTACTTC
CASKQQGGSETQYF
>TRBJ2-1|-|-|14|TRBV20-1
TGCAGTGCTAGGGTGATGAGGGACCGTGATGAGCAATTCTTC
CSARVMRDRDEQFF
>TRBJ2-1|-|TRBD2|12|TRBV10-2
TGCGCCAGCAGTGGGGGGGGGACTGGGATGTTCTTC
CASSGGGTGMFF
>TRBJ2-1|-|-|14|TRBV10-1
TGCGCCAGCAGTGAGGCAGGGGAGTCTAGTGAGCAGTTCTTC
CASSEAGESSEQFF
>TRBJ2-5|few|-|16|TRBV11-2
TGTGCCAACAGCTCCACATTGGGGGGACCAAAGGAGACCCAGTACTTC
CANSSTLGGPKETQYF
>TRBJ2-5|-|TRBD2|14|TRBV20-1
TGCAGTGATCGTAGCGGGGGGATGATAGAGACCCAGTACTTC
CSDRSGGMIETQYF
>TRBJ2-1|-|TRBD2|16|TRBV6-5
TGTGCCTGCAGTTACTTTACGGGGGGGAGCGAGAATGAGCAGTTCTTC
CACSYFTGGSENEQFF
>TRBJ2-1|-|-|14|TRBV4-3
TGCGCCAACAGTCTCGGCCAGCGGTGGAATGAGCAGTTCTTC
CANSLGQRWNEQFF
>TRBJ2-1|-|-|15|TRBV6-1
TGTGCCACCCGACCCCCGGAACTAGGTGAGGATGAGCAGTTCTTC
CATRPPELGEDEQFF
>TRBJ1-2|-|TRBD1|15|TRBV20-1
TGCAATGCTAGAGAGGGGGCTAGAGCCTACTATGGCTACACCTTC
CNAREGARAYYGYTF
>TRBJ2-3|-|-|15|TRBV11-2
TGTGCCAGGAGCCTAGACCGGAGTACAAGAGATACGCAGTGTTTT
CARSLDRSTRDTQCF
>TRBJ2-7|many|-|13|TRBV10-2
TGCGCCAGCAGAGGACTATTTTCCTACGAGCAGTACTTC
CASRGLFSYEQYF
>TRBJ2-7|-|TRBD1|15|TRBV29-1
TGCAGCGTTGACCGGGACAGAGTTTTATCCTACGTGCAGTACTTC
CSVDRDRVLSYVQYF
>TRBJ2-1|-|-|14|TRBV2
TGTGCCAGCAGTAGGAAAAGCTCCTACAATGAGCAGTTCTTC
CASSRKSSYNEQFF
>TRBJ1-1|-|-|14|TRBV11-2
TGTCCCAGCAGTTTAGTCGGGAGGGGTAATGAAGCTTTCTTT
CPSSLVGRGNEAFF
>TRBJ2-5|few|-|14|TRBV11-3
TGTGCCAGTCAACCGGTCACGGTAATTGGGGCTCAGTACTTC
CASQPVTVIGAQYF
>TRBJ1-1|-|-|15|TRBV12-3/TRBV12-4
TGTGCCAGTAGTTTCCCAGGGATTCTGAACACTGAAGTTTTCTTT
CASSFPGILNTEVFF
>TRBJ2-1|-|-|13|TRBV24-1
TGTGCCATCTCAGGGGACGGGGACAATGAGCAGTTCTTC
CAISGDGDNEQFF
>TRBJ2-7|-|-|16|TRBV5-4
TGTGCCAGCAGCTTGGCTCTACAGTGGGAGACGAGAGAGCAGTACTTC
CASSLALQWETREQYF
>TRBJ1-3|-|-|15|TRBV4-2
TGTGCCAGCAGCCAAGAGCAGAGCTCTGGAAATACCATATATTTT
CASSQEQSSGNTIYF
>TRBJ2-1|-|-|15|TRBV20-1
TGCAGTGCTAGAGATAACGGGAGTTCCTACAATGAGCAGTTATTC
CSARDNGSSYNEQLF
>TRBJ2-6|many|-|17|TRBV12-3/TRBV12-4
TGTGCCAGCAGTTCCCCCATAGGACTTTCTGGGGCCAACGTCCTGACTTTC
CASSSPIGLSGANVLTF
>TRBJ2-2|many|TRBD1|15|TRBV10-2
TGCGCCAGCAGGGACAGGGAGAAGGACACCGGGGAGCTGTTTTTT
CASRDREKDTGELFF
>TRBJ2-5|-|-|12|TRBV11-2
TGTGCCAGCTTACGGGGGCAAGAGACCCAGTACTTC
CASLRGQETQYF
>TRBJ2-1|-|-|14|TRBV6-2/TRBV6-3
TGTGCCAGCACCTACCGGACAGCCTGCAATGAACAGTTCTTC
CASTYRTACNEQFF
>TRBJ2-1|few|TRBD2|15|TRBV19
TGTGCCAGTAGTATATTGACTAGCGGGCCCAGGGGGCAGTTCTTC
CASSILTSGPRGQFF
>TRBJ2-1|-|-|14|TRBV30
TGTACCTGGAGTCGGGGGAGCTCCTACAATAAGCAGTTCTTC
CTWSRGSSYNKQFF
>TRBJ2-1|-|TRBD2|14|TRBV11-2
TGCGCCACCCTAGCGGGAGGACTTTTCGATGAGCAGTTCTTC
CATLAGGLFDEQFF
>TRBJ1-1|-|-|15|TRBV12-3/TRBV12-4
TGTGCTAGTAGTTTCCCAGGGATACTGAACGCTGAAGCTTTCTTT
CASSFPGILNAEAFF
>TRBJ2-5|once|TRBD1|14|TRBV11-2
TGTGCCATCAGCTCGGGACAGGTCCATGAGACCCAGTACTTC
CAISSGQVHETQYF
>TRBJ1-5|-|-|12|TRBV7-9
TGTACCTGCAGCGTTGGCGACCGACCCCAGCATTTT
CTCSVGDRPQHF
>TRBJ2-2|-|TRBD2|17|TRBV11-1
TGTGCCAGCAGCCGGACTAGCGGGGGGGCTTGCACAGGGGAGCTGTTTTTT
CASSRTSGGACTGELFF
>TRBJ2-3|medium-sized|-|11|TRBV11-3
TGTGCCAGCAGCTTAGTAGATACGCAGTATTTT
CASSLVDTQYF
>TRBJ2-4|-|-|13|TRBV29-1
TGCAGCGTTTACCAGGGGACCCAAAACATACAGTACTTC
CSVYQGTQNIQYF
>TRBJ2-1|once|TRBD2|21|TRBV4-3
TGCGCCAGCAGCCAAGATTGGGCACGATTAGCGGGTTGGACCTACTACAATGAGCAGTTCTTC
CASSQDWARLAGWTYYNEQFF
>TRBJ2-1|-|TRBD2|16|TRBV11-3
TGTGCAAGCACCTCCCTAGCGGGGGGGCCAGGGAATGAGCAGTTCTTC
CASTSLAGGPGNEQFF
>TRBJ2-7|once|-|14|TRBV29-1
TGCAGTGGTGGAAAGGGGGTTAGCTCCTACGAGCAGTACTTC
CSGGKGVSSYEQYF
>TRBJ1-1|-|-|13|TRBV29-1
TGCAGCGTTGCAGTAGGGTTGGACACCGAAGCTTTCTTT
CSVAVGLDTEAFF
>TRBJ2-6|-|-|16|TRBV4-3
TGCGCCAGCAACCAAGAGGTGGTGTCTGGGGCCGACGTCCTGACTTTC
CASNQEVVSGADVLTF
>TRBJ2-2|-|-|14|TRBV12-3/TRBV12-4
TGTACCAGCCGTCCCGGAGGCGACACCGGGGAGCTATTTTTT
CTSRPGGDTGELFF
>TRBJ2-5|-|TRBD1|12|TRBV29-1
TGCAGCGTATTCGACAGGGGAGAGACCCAGTACTTC
CSVFDRGETQYF
>TRBJ2-2|-|TRBD2|17|TRBV4-1
TGCGCCAGCAGCCACCCCATCACGGGGGGGGTCGACGGGGAGCTGTTTTTT
CASSHPITGGVDGELFF
>TRBJ1-5|few|-|13|TRBV19
TGTGCCAGTAGTCTGAATAGCAATCAGCCCCAGCATTTT
CASSLNSNQPQHF
>TRBJ2-5|-|-|17|TRBV11-3
TGTGCCAGCAGCTTAGAGTCCAGCTGGGGGTCCCAAGAGACCCAATACTTC
CASSLESSWGSQETQYF
>TRBJ2-3|-|-|15|TRBV6-5
TGTGCTAGCAGTTACCTACAGGGAAGTAATCAGCCCCAGTATTTT
CASSYLQGSNQPQYF
>TRBJ2-1|-|TRBD2|18|TRBV20-1
TGCAGTGCTAGAGACGGCGGGGGGCTGGCAGGGACTTGGGATGAGCAGTTATTC
CSARDGGGLAGTWDEQLF
>TRBJ2-7|-|-|13|TRBV29-1
TGCAGCGTCGCCGGGAGAGGGGCCTACGAGCAATACTTC
CSVAGRGAYEQYF
>TRBJ2-5|many|-|15|TRBV20-1
TGCAGTGCTAGAGTGTCGGCCCACTCGGAGGAGACCCAGTACTTC
CSARVSAHSEETQYF